The 3 T cell receptor beta chains given below trace back to one sample, sequenced in a study of radiotherapy plus CTLA-4 blockade in lung cancer. Assay: immunoSEQ multiplex PCR; the TCRdb copy retains only in-frame clones and omits some. The profile shows around 110,000 clones, over 75% of them singletons. This material consisted of peripheral blood, taken from a patient treated with radiotherapy plus ipilimumab. The receptors originated from a human donor with non-small cell lung cancer that progressed on radiotherapy plus ipilimumab. Some clones in this sample may be carry-over from other donors' samples.

The chain is built from TRBV5-1 and TRBJ1-6, with 11 bases aligning to TRBD1. The V gene end was trimmed by 4 bases and the J gene end by 9 bases; junction bases not matched to a gene: 12. Germline V gives CDR1 SGHRS, CDR2 YFSETQ. CDR3 length: 17 residues. CDR3 protein: CASSGWGQGVSVSPLHF. CDR3 in DNA: TGCGCCAGCAGCGGATGGGGACAGGGGGTCTCGGTTTCACCCCTCCACTTT.

The rearrangement joins TRBV7-8 to TRBJ2-3; D ambiguous. Germline-derived CDR1 and CDR2 are SGHVS and FQNEAQ. CDR3 length: 14 residues. With 2 bases removed from V and 3 bases from J, the gap between germline ends came to 9 bases. The CDR3 region has the DNA TGTGCCAGCAGCTTAAACTGGGCTACAGATACGCAGTATTTT. Its protein product is CASSLNWATDTQYF. Looking up the rest from reference TRBV7-8 and TRBJ2-3 gives the full variable domain: GAGVSQSPRYKVAKRGQDVALRCDPISGHVSLFWYQQALGQGPEFLTYFQNEAQLDKSGLPSDRFFAERPEGSVSTLKIQRTQQEDSAVYLCASSLNWATDTQYFGPGTRLTVL.

This chain connects TRBV5-6 to TRBJ2-7, with D possibly TRBD1 on 6 matching bases. This CDR3 spans 12 amino acids. The germline V gene has CDR1 SGHDT and CDR2 YYEEEE. V gave up 2 bases and J gave up 3 bases, with 6 bases separating them. The chain's CDR3 is CASSLGGYEQYF. The CDR3 nucleotides are TGTGCCAGCAGCTTAGGGGGCTACGAGCAGTACTTC.